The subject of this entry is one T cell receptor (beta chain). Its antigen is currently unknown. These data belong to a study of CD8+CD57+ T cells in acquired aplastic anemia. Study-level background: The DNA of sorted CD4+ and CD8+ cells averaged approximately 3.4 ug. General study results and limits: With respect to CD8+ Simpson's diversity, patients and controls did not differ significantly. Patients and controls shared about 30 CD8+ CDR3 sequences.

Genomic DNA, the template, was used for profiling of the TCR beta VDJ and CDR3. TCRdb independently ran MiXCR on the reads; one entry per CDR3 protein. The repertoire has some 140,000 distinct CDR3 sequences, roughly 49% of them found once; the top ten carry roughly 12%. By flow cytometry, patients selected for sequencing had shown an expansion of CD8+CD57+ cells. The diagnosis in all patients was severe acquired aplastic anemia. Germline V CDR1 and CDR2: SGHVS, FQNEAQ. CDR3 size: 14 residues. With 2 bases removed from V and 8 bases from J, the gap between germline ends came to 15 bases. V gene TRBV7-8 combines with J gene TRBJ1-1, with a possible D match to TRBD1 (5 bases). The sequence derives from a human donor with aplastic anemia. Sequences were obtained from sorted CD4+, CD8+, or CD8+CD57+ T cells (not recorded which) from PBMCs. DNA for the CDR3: TGTGCCAGCAGCTTAAGTCAGAGGGGTGGGGAAGCTTTCTTT. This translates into CASSLSQRGGEAFF.